The clone carrying this T cell receptor beta chain appeared once. The repertoire was sequenced with immunoSEQ multiplex PCR; TCRdb's copy has only in-frame clones and lacks some. This sample has approximately 120,000 clones, with approximately 85% found just once. This sample is part of a study of blood T cell repertoires in COVID-19. Seattle patients were enrolled while actively infected and followed longitudinally. In germline, CDR1 is LGHNA, CDR2 YSLEER. With 2 bases removed from V and 5 bases from J, the gap between germline ends came to 19 bases. CDR3 length equals 16 residues. Sequencing was performed on peripheral blood. This chain uses TRBV4-3 with TRBJ2-7; D unresolved. The sequence came from a woman of 80 years or more with COVID-19, enrolled during active disease. CDR3: CASSQTLGAITNEQYF. The DNA of the CDR3 is TGCGCCAGCAGCCAAACCCTAGGAGCGATCACCAACGAGCAGTACTTC.